This TCR beta chain was sequenced in a study of metastatic and nonmetastatic thyroid tumors. Study-wide context: Repertoires from malignant and benign thyroid patients were compared across blood and tumor or nodule tissue.

No treatment of any kind had been given to any patient before thyroid surgery. About this clone itself: Its target is not known.

The CDR3 is 14 residues long. V lost 2 bases and J 4 bases, leaving 9 bases between the germline ends. Study-wide points: Significantly greater TCR beta diversity was reportedly found in malignant thyroid tumors than in benign nodules (in blood and tumor).

In the study's own analysis: Clinicopathological groups of papillary thyroid cancer showed CDR3 differences that were used to build a distant-metastasis classifier. TCRdb reanalyzed the PCR reads via MiXCR. What appears here as the V and J calls and clone size reflects TCRdb's work, not the paper's. This repertoire shows around 15,000 clones, 25% to 30% found once; its top ten account for nearly 4%. Sequencing input: blood. The source of this sequence is a female donor with papillary thyroid cancer or a benign thyroid nodule (not recorded which). Some clones in this sample may be carry-over from other donors' samples. J is TRBJ2-1 and V is TRBV12-3 or TRBV12-4; TRBD2 might be the D (5 bases). CDR3 sequence reads: CASSLTSGYNEQFF. As DNA, the CDR3 is TGTGCCAGCAGTTTAACTAGTGGATACAATGAGCAGTTCTTC.